This paragraph reports one T cell receptor beta chain. Germline trimming cut 0 bases from V and 1 base from J; bases unmatched to any gene: 3. The CDR3 covers 17 residues. Germline loops: CDR1 SGHRS, CDR2 YFSETQ. The sample originates from a study of blood T cell repertoires in COVID-19. In the authors' methods: It was from reference gene primer amplification that nucleated cell counts were estimated. The table came from immunoSEQ multiplex PCR; TCRdb's copy has only in-frame clones and leaves some out. V, J and clone size derive from that table, while D and trimming were established from the DNA sequence. The profile shows over 250,000 clones, approximately 88% of them singletons.

The clonotype comes from a woman in her 70s with COVID-19, enrolled during active disease. Sequenced sample: peripheral blood. The chain is built from TRBV5-1 and TRBJ2-6, with TRBD1 identical over 8 bases. CDR3 coding DNA: TGCGCCAGCAGCTTGGCCGGGGACAGGTCTGGGGCCAACGTCCTGACTTTC. Protein product: CASSLAGDRSGANVLTF.